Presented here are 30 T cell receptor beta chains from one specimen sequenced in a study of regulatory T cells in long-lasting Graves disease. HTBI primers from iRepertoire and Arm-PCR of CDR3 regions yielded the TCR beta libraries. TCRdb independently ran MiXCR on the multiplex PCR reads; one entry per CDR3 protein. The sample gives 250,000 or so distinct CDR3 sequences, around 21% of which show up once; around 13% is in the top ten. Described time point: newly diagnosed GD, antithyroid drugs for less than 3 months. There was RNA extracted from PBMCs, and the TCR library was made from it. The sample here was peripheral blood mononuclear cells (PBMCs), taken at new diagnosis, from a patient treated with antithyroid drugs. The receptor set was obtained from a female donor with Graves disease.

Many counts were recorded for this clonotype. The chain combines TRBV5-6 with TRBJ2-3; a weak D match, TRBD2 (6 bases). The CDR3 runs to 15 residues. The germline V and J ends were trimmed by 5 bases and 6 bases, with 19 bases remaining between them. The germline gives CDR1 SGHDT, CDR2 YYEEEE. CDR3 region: CASSPGTPGVDTQYF. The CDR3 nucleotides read TGTGCCAGCAGTCCCGGGACTCCCGGGGTGGATACGCAGTATTTT.

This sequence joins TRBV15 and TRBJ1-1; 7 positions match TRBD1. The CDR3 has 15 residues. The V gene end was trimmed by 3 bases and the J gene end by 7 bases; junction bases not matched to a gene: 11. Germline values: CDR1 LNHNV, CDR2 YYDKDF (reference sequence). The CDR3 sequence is CATSSSVTGVSEAFF. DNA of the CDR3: TGTGCCACCAGCAGCTCGGTTACAGGGGTGAGTGAAGCTTTCTTT.

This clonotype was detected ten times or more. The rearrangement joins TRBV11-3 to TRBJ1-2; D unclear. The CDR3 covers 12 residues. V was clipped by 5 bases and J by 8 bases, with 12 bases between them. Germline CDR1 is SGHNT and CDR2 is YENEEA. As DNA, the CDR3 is TGTGCCAGCAGCGACCAGATAGTCGGCTACACCTTC. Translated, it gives CASSDQIVGYTF.

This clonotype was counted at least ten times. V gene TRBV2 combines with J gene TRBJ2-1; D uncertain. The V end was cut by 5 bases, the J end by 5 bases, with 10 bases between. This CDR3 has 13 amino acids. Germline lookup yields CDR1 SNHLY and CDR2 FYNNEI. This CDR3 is CASSLTSDNEQFF. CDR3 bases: TGTGCCAGCAGTCTAACATCTGACAATGAGCAGTTCTTC.

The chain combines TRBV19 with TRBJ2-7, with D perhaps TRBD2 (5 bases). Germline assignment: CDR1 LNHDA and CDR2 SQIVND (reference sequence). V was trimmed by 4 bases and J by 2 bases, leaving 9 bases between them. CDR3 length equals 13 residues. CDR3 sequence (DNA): TGTGCCAGTAGTAAGTTCGGGGCCTACGAGCAGTACTTC. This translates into CASSKFGAYEQYF.

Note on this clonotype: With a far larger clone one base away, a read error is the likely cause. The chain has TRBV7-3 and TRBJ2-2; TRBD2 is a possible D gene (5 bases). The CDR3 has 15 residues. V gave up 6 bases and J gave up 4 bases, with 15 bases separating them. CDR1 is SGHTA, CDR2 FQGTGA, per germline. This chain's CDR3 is CASSRERGGTGELFF. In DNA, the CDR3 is TGTGCCAGCAGTCGAGAACGGGGTGGCACCGGGGAGCTGTTTTTT.

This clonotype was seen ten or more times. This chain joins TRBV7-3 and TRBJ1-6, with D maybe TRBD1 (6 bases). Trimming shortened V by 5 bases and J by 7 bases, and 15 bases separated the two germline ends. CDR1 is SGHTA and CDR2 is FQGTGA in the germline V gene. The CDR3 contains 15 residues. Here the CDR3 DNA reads TGTGCCAGCAGCCCAGAAGGGGGTTGGAATTCACCCCTCCACTTT. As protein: CASSPEGGWNSPLHF. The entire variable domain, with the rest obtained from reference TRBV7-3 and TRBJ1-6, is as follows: GAGVSQTPSNKVTEKGKYVELRCDPISGHTALYWYRQSLGQGPEFLIYFQGTGAADDSGLPNDRFFAVRPEGSVSTLKIQRTERGDSAVYLCASSPEGGWNSPLHFGNGTRLTVT.

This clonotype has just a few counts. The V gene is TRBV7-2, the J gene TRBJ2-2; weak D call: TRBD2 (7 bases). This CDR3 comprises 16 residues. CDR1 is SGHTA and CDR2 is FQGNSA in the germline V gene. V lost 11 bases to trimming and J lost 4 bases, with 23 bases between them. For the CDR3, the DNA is TGTGCCGCATCTGGGGGCGGGGGAATGGGCACCGGGGAGCTGTTTTTT. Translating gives CAASGGGGMGTGELFF.

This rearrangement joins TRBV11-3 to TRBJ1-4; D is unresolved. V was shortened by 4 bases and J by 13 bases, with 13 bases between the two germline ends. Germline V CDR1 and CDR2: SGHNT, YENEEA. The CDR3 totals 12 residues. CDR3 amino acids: CASSSGVVRLFF. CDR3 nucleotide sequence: TGTGCCAGCAGCTCCGGTGTGGTAAGACTGTTTTTT. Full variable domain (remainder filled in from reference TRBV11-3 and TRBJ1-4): EAGVVQSPRYKIIEKKQPVAFWCNPISGHNTLYWYLQNLGQGPELLIRYENEEAVDDSQLPKDRFSAERLKGVDSTLKIQPAELGDSAVYLCASSSGVVRLFFGSGTQLSVL.

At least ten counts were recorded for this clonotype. The CDR3 region has the DNA TGCAGTGCTAGAGATGACAGAGGGGGCGAGACCCAGTACTTC. It specifies CSARDDRGGETQYF. The chain carries TRBV20-1 and TRBJ2-5, with TRBD1 identical over 7 bases. CDR3 size: 14 residues. The V segment lost 0 bases and the J segment 5 bases; nucleotides outside the gene matches: 6. Germline V gene data show CDR1 as DFQATT and CDR2 as SNEGSKA (reference sequence).

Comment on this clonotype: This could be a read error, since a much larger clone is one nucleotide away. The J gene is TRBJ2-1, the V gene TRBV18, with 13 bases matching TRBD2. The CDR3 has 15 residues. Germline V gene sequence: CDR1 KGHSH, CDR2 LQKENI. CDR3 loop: CASSPGLAGVNERFF. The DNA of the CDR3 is TGTGCCAGCTCACCCGGACTAGCGGGAGTCAATGAGCGGTTCTTC.

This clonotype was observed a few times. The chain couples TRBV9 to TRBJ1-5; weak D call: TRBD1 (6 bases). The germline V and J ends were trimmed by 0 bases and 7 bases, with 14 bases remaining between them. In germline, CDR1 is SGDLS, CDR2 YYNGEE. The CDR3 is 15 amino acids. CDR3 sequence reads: CASSVGRGVGQPQHF. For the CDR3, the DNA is TGTGCCAGCAGCGTAGGCAGGGGTGTCGGGCAGCCCCAGCATTTT.

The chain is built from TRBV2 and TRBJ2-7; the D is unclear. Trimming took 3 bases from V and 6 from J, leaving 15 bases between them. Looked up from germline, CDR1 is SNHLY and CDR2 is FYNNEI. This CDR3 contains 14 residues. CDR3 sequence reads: CASSDSRQVREQYF. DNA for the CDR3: TGTGCCAGCAGTGATTCTCGGCAGGTTCGCGAGCAGTACTTC.

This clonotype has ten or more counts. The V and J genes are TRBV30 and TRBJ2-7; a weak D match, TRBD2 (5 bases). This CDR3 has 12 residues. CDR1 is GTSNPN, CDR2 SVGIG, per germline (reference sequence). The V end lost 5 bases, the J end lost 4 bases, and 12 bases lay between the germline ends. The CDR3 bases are TGTGCCTGGGGTCCCTCGGGGTACGAGCAGTACTTC. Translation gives CAWGPSGYEQYF. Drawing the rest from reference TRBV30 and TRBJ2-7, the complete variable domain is SQTIHQWPATLVQPVGSPLSLECTVEGTSNPNLYWYRQAAGRGLQLLFYSVGIGQISSEVPQNLSASRPQDRQFILSSKKLLLSDSGFYLCAWGPSGYEQYFGPGTRLTVT.

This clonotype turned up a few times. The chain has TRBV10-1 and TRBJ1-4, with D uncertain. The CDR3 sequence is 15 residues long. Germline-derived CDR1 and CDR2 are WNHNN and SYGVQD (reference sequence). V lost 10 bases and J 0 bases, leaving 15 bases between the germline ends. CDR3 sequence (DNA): TGCGCCACCCAAAGATCACTTGCAACTAATGAAAAACTGTTTTTT. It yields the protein CATQRSLATNEKLFF.

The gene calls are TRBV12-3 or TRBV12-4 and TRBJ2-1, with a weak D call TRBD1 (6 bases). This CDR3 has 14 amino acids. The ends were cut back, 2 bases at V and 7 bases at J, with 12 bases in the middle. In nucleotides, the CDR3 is TGTGCCAGCAGTTTATCAGGGGTTGGGAATGAGCAGTTCTTC. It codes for CASSLSGVGNEQFF.

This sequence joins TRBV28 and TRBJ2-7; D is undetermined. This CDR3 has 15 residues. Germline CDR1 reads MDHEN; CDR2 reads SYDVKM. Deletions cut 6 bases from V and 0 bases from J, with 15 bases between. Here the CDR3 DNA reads TGTGCCAGCAGCTTAGACGGGTGGGGCTCCTACGAGCAGTACTTC. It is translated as CASSLDGWGSYEQYF.

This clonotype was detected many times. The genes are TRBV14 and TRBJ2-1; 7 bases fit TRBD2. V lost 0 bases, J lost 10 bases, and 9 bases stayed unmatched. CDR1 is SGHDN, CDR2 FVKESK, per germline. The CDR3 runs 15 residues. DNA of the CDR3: TGTGCCAGCAGCCAAGACATAAGGACTAGGGGAGAGCAGTTCTTC. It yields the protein CASSQDIRTRGEQFF. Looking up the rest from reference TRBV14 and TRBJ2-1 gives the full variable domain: EAGVTQFPSHSVIEKGQTVTLRCDPISGHDNLYWYRRVMGKEIKFLLHFVKESKQDESGMPNNRFLAERTGGTYSTLKVQPAELEDSGVYFCASSQDIRTRGEQFFGPGTRLTVL.

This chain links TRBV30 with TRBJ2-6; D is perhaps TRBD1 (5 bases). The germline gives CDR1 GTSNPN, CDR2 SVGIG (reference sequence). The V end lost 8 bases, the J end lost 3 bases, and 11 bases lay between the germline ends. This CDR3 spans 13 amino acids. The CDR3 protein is CAQAGFGANVLTF. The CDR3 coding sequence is TGTGCCCAGGCAGGGTTTGGGGCCAACGTCCTGACTTTC.

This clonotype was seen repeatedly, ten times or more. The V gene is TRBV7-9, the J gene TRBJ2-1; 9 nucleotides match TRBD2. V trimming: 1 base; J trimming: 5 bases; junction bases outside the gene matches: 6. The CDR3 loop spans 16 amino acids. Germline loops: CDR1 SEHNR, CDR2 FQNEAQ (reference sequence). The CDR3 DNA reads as TGTGCCAGCAGCTTAGGGATAGCGGGAGAGCACAATGAGCAGTTCTTC. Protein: CASSLGIAGEHNEQFF.

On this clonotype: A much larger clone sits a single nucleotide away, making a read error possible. DNA of the CDR3: TGTGCCAGCAGGCCACACTCCGGGACAGGGGGCTCCTACAATGAGCAGTTCTTC. It is translated as CASRPHSGTGGSYNEQFF. This sequence joins TRBV2 and TRBJ2-1; 11 nucleotides line up with TRBD1. Germline V gives CDR1 SNHLY, CDR2 FYNNEI. The CDR3 loop spans 18 amino acids. Trimming took 6 bases from V and 0 from J; bases not matched to a gene: 10.

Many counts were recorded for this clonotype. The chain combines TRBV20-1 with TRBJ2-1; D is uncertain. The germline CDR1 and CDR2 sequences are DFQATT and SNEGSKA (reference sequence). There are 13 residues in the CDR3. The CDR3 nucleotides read TGCACCATGGCGGTTAGCTCCTACAATGAGCAGTTCTTC. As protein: CTMAVSSYNEQFF.

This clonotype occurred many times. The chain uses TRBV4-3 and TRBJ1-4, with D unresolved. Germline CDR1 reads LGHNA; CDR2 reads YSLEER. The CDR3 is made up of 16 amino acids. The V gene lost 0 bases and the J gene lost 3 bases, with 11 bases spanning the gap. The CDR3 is CASSQDRRQSNEKLFF. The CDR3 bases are TGCGCCAGCAGCCAAGACCGGAGGCAGTCTAATGAAAAACTGTTTTTT.

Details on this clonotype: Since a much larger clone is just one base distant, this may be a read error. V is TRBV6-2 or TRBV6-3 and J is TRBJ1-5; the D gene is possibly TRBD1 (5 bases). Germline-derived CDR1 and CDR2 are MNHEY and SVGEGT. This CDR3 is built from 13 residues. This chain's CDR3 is CASSDGGNHPQHF. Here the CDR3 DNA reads TGTGCCAGCAGTGATGGGGGAAATCATCCCCAGCATTTT.

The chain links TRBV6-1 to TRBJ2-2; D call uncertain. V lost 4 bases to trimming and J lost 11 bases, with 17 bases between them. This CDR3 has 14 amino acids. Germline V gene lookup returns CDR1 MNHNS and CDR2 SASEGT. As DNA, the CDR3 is TGTGCCAGCAGTGTCGAGACGGGCTTGAGCGAGCTGTTTTTT. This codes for CASSVETGLSELFF.

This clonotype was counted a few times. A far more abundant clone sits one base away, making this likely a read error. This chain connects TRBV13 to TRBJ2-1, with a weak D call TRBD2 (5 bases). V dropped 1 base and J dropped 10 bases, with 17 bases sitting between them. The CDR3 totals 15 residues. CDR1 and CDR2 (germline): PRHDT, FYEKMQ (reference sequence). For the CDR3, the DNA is TGTGCCAGCAGCTTAGTCGGGGTGTTGAACTACGAGCAGTTCTTC. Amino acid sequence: CASSLVGVLNYEQFF.

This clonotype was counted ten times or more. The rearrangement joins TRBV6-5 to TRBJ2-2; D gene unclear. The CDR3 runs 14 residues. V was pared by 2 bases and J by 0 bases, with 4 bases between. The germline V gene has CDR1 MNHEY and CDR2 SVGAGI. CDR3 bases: TGTGCCAGCAGTTACCTCGCGAACACCGGGGAGCTGTTTTTT. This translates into CASSYLANTGELFF.

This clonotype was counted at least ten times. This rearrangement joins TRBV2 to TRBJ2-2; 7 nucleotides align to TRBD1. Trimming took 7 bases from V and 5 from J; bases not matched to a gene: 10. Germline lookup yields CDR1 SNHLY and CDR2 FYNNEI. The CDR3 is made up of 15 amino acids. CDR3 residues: CASTRFAGGTGELFF. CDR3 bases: TGTGCCAGCACCCGGTTTGCAGGGGGAACCGGGGAGCTGTTTTTT.

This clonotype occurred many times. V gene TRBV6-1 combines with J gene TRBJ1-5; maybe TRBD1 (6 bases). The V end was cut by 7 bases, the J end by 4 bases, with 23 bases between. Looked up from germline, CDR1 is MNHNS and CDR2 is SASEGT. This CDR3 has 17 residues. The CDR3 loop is CASKSRDNGEVNQPQHF. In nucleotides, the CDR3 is TGTGCCAGCAAATCGCGGGACAACGGGGAGGTAAATCAGCCCCAGCATTTT.

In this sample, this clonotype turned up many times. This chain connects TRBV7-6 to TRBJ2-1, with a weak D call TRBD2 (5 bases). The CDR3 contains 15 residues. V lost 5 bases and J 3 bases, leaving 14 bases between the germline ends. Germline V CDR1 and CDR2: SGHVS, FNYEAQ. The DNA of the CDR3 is TGTGCCAGCAGCGCTCTAGCTGGAAACTACAATGAGCAGTTCTTC. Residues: CASSALAGNYNEQFF. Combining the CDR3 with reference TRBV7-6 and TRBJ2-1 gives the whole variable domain GAGVSQSPRYKVTKRGQDVALRCDPISGHVSLYWYRQALGQGPEFLTYFNYEAQQDKSGLPNDRFSAERPEGSISTLTIQRTEQRDSAMYRCASSALAGNYNEQFFGPGTRLTVL.